A selection of T cell receptor beta chains follows, all from one sample in a study of blood T cell repertoires in COVID-19. This table comes from immunoSEQ multiplex PCR, and its TCRdb copy is limited to in-frame clones, with some not included. Found here are 90,000 to 120,000 clones, over 60% of them singletons; the top ten hold around 4.4%. Sequencing was performed on peripheral blood. The receptor set was obtained from a man in his 70s with acute or convalescent COVID-19. Both conserved end residues are part of each CDR3. The D gene is left open where the match is weak. For some rows the clone size is stated as once, few or many, or as a class when expanded; others skip it.

d_call,clone_size,v_call,j_call,cdr3_aa,cdr3_nt
.,.,TRBV11-3,TRBJ2-3,CASSPSGISTDTQYF,TGTGCCAGCAGCCCCTCCGGGATTAGCACAGATACGCAGTATTTT
.,few,TRBV12-3/TRBV12-4,TRBJ2-3,CASSSPRGGQYF,TGTGCCAGCAGTTCACCTAGGGGTGGGCAGTATTTT
.,once,TRBV7-2,TRBJ1-2,CASSLEGESWDYGYTF,TGTGCCAGCAGCTTAGAGGGGGAGTCCTGGGACTATGGCTACACCTTC
TRBD1,.,TRBV11-2,TRBJ2-2,CASSLRQGSTGELFF,TGTGCCAGCAGCCTGAGACAGGGGAGCACCGGGGAGCTGTTTTTT
.,.,TRBV5-4,TRBJ2-3,CASSRDGTDTQYF,TGTGCCAGCAGCAGAGACGGGACAGATACGCAGTATTTT
TRBD1,.,TRBV12-5,TRBJ1-1,CASGSNTGEAEAFF,TGTGCTAGTGGCTCAAATACAGGGGAGGCTGAAGCTTTCTTT
TRBD1,.,TRBV6-5,TRBJ1-5,CASKAGTGGQPQHF,TGTGCCAGCAAGGCGGGGACAGGTGGACAGCCCCAGCATTTT
TRBD2,.,TRBV19,TRBJ2-7,CASSIVASGVYEQYF,TGTGCCAGTAGTATAGTTGCTAGCGGGGTCTACGAGCAGTACTTC
TRBD2,.,TRBV9,TRBJ2-3,CASSPGTSGAPDTQYF,TGTGCCAGCAGCCCAGGGACTAGCGGGGCCCCAGATACGCAGTATTTT
.,.,TRBV5-6,TRBJ1-2,CASSTATDSYGYTF,TGTGCCAGCAGCACCGCGACAGACAGCTATGGCTACACCTTC
.,.,TRBV5-1,TRBJ1-1,CASSFDGQHAFF,TGCGCCAGCAGCTTCGACGGACAGCACGCTTTCTTT
.,.,TRBV2,TRBJ2-5,CASSEAWGVETQYF,TGTGCCAGCAGTGAAGCGTGGGGGGTCGAGACCCAGTACTTC
.,.,TRBV5-1,TRBJ1-1,CASSLLTTTEAFF,TGCGCCAGCAGCTTGCTCACTACCACTGAAGCTTTCTTT
TRBD2,few,TRBV2,TRBJ2-3,CASRGGESSFTDTQYF,TGTGCCAGCAGGGGGGGGGAGAGCTCCTTCACAGATACGCAGTATTTT
.,once,TRBV30,TRBJ2-1,CAWSRITGLFYNEQFF,TGTGCCTGGAGCCGTATTACAGGGTTATTCTACAATGAGCAGTTCTTC
.,.,TRBV6-2/TRBV6-3,TRBJ2-1,CASSRGSYNEQFF,TGTGCCAGCAGCAGGGGCTCCTACAATGAGCAGTTCTTC
.,.,TRBV3-1/TRBV3-2,TRBJ1-2,CASSNSPVRGNYGYTF,TGTGCCAGCAGCAACTCACCGGTCAGGGGAAACTATGGCTACACCTTC
.,once,TRBV5-1,TRBJ1-4,CASSPATGSNEKLFF,TGCGCCAGCAGCCCCGCCACAGGGTCAAATGAAAAACTGTTTTTT